The clone carrying this T cell receptor beta chain was observed once. This sample was taken from a study of blood T cell repertoires in COVID-19. Libraries were prepared by immunoSEQ multiplex PCR; TCRdb keeps only in-frame clonotypes and omits some of them. The data hold about 180,000 clones, with approximately 89% observed a single time. Cohorts were determined from participant-reported clinical history. The V segment lost 0 bases and the J segment 0 bases; nucleotides outside the gene matches: 13. The V gene's germline CDR1 is MGHRA and CDR2 YSYEKL. This CDR3 is 20 amino acids long. Sequencing used PBMCs or T cells enriched from blood (not recorded which). The chain combines TRBV4-1 with TRBJ2-4; TRBD2 aligns across 8 bases. The origin of this receptor is a woman in her 40s with acute COVID-19. CDR3 coding DNA: TGCGCCAGCAGCCAAGACCCGGGGGGGGCGAGAGAAATAGCCAAAAACATTCAGTACTTC. It specifies CASSQDPGGAREIAKNIQYF.